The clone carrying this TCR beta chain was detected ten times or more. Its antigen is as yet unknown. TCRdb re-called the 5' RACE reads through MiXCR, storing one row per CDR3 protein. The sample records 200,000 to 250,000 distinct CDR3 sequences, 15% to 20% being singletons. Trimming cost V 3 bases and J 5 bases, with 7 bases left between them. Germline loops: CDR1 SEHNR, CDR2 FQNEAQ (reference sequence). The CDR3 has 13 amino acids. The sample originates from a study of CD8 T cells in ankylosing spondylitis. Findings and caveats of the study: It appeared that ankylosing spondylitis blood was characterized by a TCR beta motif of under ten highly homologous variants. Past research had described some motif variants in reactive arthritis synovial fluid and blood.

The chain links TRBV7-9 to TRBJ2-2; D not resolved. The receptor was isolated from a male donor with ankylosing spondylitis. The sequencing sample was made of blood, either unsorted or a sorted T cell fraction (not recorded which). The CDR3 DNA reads TGTGCCAGCAGCTTCGGCGATACCGGGGAGCTGTTTTTT. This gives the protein CASSFGDTGELFF.